This TCR beta chain appears in the sequencing data of a study of identical twins (dated by TCRdb to about 2016). As for the study more broadly: To test whether fetal clonotypes persist, this study deep-sequenced TCR alpha and beta repertoires from monozygotic twins, from unrelated adults of various ages, and from cord blood. To rule out contamination, replicate twin experiments were performed at different times with different library preparation protocols.

Its CDR3 holds 16 amino acids, cysteine through phenylalanine. Only the CDR3 part of the read is kept: 48 bases, read in frame from the first base. CDR1 and CDR2, looked up from the germline V gene, are MGHDK and SYGVNS. Between the V and J ends, shortened by 1 base and 2 bases respectively, the junction contains 9 bases. The investigation overall reported the following: The excess sharing between twins in beta out-of-frame sequences was weaker because fewer shared sequences reduced the signal-to-noise ratio. In monozygotic twins, out-of-frame TCR alpha sharing was systematically underestimated by recombination models, although the models agreed with sharing between unrelated individuals. Out-of-frame TCR alpha sequences shared between twins showed an excess of low generation-probability sequences compared with coincidental sharing between unrelated individuals. Invariant T cells such as MAIT and iNKT could partly confound zero-insertion analyses, though diverse VJ usage argued against this for most clonotypes. Because the same donors could not be followed over many years, the conclusions relied on cross-sectional statistical analysis. Fewer insertions were carried by abundant cord blood beta clonotypes, a similar but weaker trend appeared in young adult naive repertoires, and no such trend appeared in memory repertoires.

On this clonotype itself: This clone's antigen is unknown. Per-base qualities were not stored, and no clone one base away is much larger.

Library preparation was by 5' RACE. Sequencer: Illumina HiSeq 2000. Template switching introduced a universal primer binding site; the final cDNA contained a unique molecular identifier, enabling accurate counting of TCR cDNA molecules. First-strand cDNA for TCR alpha and beta chains was synthesized from specific primers in the conserved constant-segment region. To control for contamination, every cDNA library carried two barcodes: a SMART-Mk sample barcode plus Illumina barcodes. TruSeq adapter sequences along with Illumina sample barcodes were introduced in two successive PCR steps. TCR alpha and beta cDNA libraries were sequenced on the Illumina HiSeq platform with custom primers. For the original study's pipeline: Raw reads were processed with MiGEC to extract unique molecular identifiers, and MiXCR was used to determine CDR3 positions. For each individual, recombination models were inferred using an EM algorithm with the repgenHMM and IGoR tools. Shared clonotypes were analyzed with the tcR package in R, and sharing was normalized by the product of cloneset sizes. Out-of-frame nonproductive sequences were analyzed to study raw recombination free of thymic and clonal selection effects. The raw public reads went through TCRdb reprocessing: fastp at Q25, MiXCR clone calling, in-frame beta chains kept. Identical CDR3 protein sequences are pooled into one entry, listed with their most common genes and DNA. For this entry, the V and J calls and clone size follow TCRdb and not the study's own pipeline. Across this sample there are approximately 410,000 distinct CDR3 sequences, with about 18% seen only once. The ten largest clones capture around 12% of the sample.

All donors were healthy Caucasians. Three unrelated non-twin adults were additionally sequenced: a male aged 18 to 30, a male aged 50 to 60 and a female aged 50 to 60. Using Miltenyi CD45RO+ enrichment and human naive T-cell isolation kits, memory (CD45RO+) and naive T cells were isolated from PBMC. Sequenced: naive T cells sorted from blood. In the paper's terms, the cell subset or site label means: cells isolated with a human naive T-cell isolation kit. This receptor was taken from a man aged 45-65 years in good health. The rearrangement combines TRBV25-1 with TRBJ2-6; a confident D gene designation cannot be given. The DNA sequence reads TGTGCCAGCAGTGAATTAACCTTCCCTGGGGCCAACGTCCTGACTTTC. This encodes CASSELTFPGANVLTF. When the CDR3 is completed using the reference TRBV25-1 and TRBJ2-6 genes on either side, the full variable domain is EADIYQTPRYLVIGTGKKITLECSQTMGHDKMYWYQQDPGMELHLIHYSYGVNSTEKGDLSSESTVSRIRTEHFPLTLESARPSHTSQYLCASSELTFPGANVLTFGAGSRLTVL.